The clone carrying this TCR beta chain was seen just once. The investigators split CD4+ cells into a CD45RA+ naive subset and a CD45RA-negative memory subset. These data are taken from a study of shared clonotypes between healthy human individuals. Study at large: Each donor's CD4 naive and CD4 memory cells filled three plates apiece, CD8 naive two, and CD8 memory one.

Libraries were prepared by immunoSEQ multiplex PCR; TCRdb keeps only in-frame clonotypes and omits some of them. The sample lists about 1 million clones, roughly 80% occurring once. This sequence was found in a man aged 18 to 30 in good health. Material: memory CD4+ T cells sorted from blood. Subset reported: CD45RA-negative fraction.

The CDR3, as DNA: TGTGCCAGCAGATCCGTAGAGACCCAGTACTTC. Translating it yields CASRSVETQYF. The chain uses TRBV11-2 and TRBJ2-5; D is unclear. This CDR3 region has 11 residues. Trimming took 6 bases from V and 4 from J, leaving 6 bases between them. Germline values: CDR1 SGHAT, CDR2 FQNNGV.